These T cell receptor beta chains were read from a single sample in a study of blood T cell repertoires in COVID-19. Measured with immunoSEQ multiplex PCR; TCRdb has only the in-frame clones, and not every one. Of 230,000 or so clones listed, about 88% are singletons. The material sequenced was peripheral blood. These TCRs come from a man between 40 and 49 years old with active or convalescent COVID-19. The CDR3 runs from the conserved cysteine through the conserved F or W. Each record gives: J gene, D gene, clone size, V gene, CDR3 protein, CDR3 DNA. D genes are given only for firm matches. Clone size is shown for a subset of rows, as once, few, many or a class of expanded clone.

TRBJ1-4 . . TRBV27 CASRALEANEKLFF TGTGCCAGCCGTGCATTGGAGGCAAATGAAAAACTGTTTTTT
TRBJ1-6 TRBD1 . TRBV11-2 CASSLGAGGLSSPLHF TGTGCCAGCAGCTTAGGGGCAGGGGGCCTCAGTTCACCCCTCCACTTT
TRBJ1-1 . . TRBV6-5 CASSPTDNRNTEAFF TGTGCCAGCAGTCCGACAGACAATAGGAACACTGAAGCTTTCTTT
TRBJ2-7 TRBD1 . TRBV18 CASSPLGTGGSDEQYF TGTGCCAGCTCACCACTAGGGACAGGGGGTTCGGACGAGCAGTACTTC
TRBJ2-5 . . TRBV12-5 CASGPQGNQETQYF TGTGCTAGTGGGCCTCAGGGTAACCAAGAGACCCAGTACTTC
TRBJ2-1 . medium-sized TRBV2 CASSGKSSLAAYNEQFF TGTGCCAGCAGTGGAAAATCGTCGCTAGCTGCCTACAATGAGCAGTTCTTC
TRBJ2-1 TRBD2 . TRBV5-1 CASSSGLATYYNEQFF TGCGCCAGCAGCTCGGGACTAGCGACATACTACAATGAGCAGTTCTTC
TRBJ1-6 . . TRBV19 CASSIRNSPLHF TGTGCCAGTAGTATACGGAATTCACCCCTCCACTTT
TRBJ1-1 . . TRBV30 CAWSSEKRVAFF TGTGCCTGGAGTTCAGAAAAACGGGTAGCTTTCTTT
TRBJ2-5 . . TRBV6-5 CASQAQETQYF TGTGCCAGTCAGGCACAAGAGACCCAGTACTTC
TRBJ1-3 . . TRBV5-6 CASSALEEPRNTIYF TGTGCCAGCAGCGCCTTAGAAGAACCCCGAAACACCATATATTTT
TRBJ1-1 . . TRBV5-1 CASSWALTGNTEAFF TGCGCCAGCAGCTGGGCGTTGACAGGGAACACTGAAGCTTTCTTT
TRBJ1-1 . . TRBV5-1 CASSFRGTEAFF TGCGCCAGCAGCTTTCGGGGGACTGAAGCTTTCTTT
TRBJ1-6 TRBD1 few TRBV27 CASSRQGGIIDSPLHF TGTGCCAGCAGTCGCCAGGGGGGTATAATCGATTCACCCCTCCACTTT
TRBJ2-7 . . TRBV3-1/TRBV3-2 CASSQGRREQYF TGTGCCAGCAGCCAGGGAAGGAGGGAGCAGTACTTC
TRBJ2-7 . . TRBV5-1 CASSLDARRSSYEQYF TGCGCCAGCAGCTTGGACGCTAGGAGGAGCTCCTACGAGCAGTACTTC
TRBJ2-1 TRBD2 once TRBV7-3 CASSSLAGSYNEQFF TGTGCCAGCAGCTCATTAGCGGGCTCCTACAATGAGCAGTTCTTC
TRBJ2-7 TRBD1 . TRBV28 CASSSWTGGSYEQYF TGTGCCAGCAGTTCCTGGACAGGGGGCTCCTACGAGCAGTACTTC
TRBJ2-1 TRBD2 . TRBV27 CASTLLAGPYNEQFF TGTGCCAGCACGCTTCTAGCGGGGCCCTACAATGAGCAGTTCTTC
TRBJ2-7 . . TRBV6-5 CASSYSTQTYEQYF TGTGCCAGCAGTTACTCGACACAGACCTACGAGCAGTACTTC
TRBJ2-3 TRBD2 . TRBV2 CASRAGSGGDTQYF TGTGCCAGCAGGGCCGGGAGCGGGGGGGATACGCAGTATTTT
TRBJ2-1 . . TRBV3-1/TRBV3-2 CASSQGGRQYFLNEQFF TGTGCCAGCAGCCAGGGAGGTAGGCAGTACTTTCTCAATGAGCAGTTCTTC
TRBJ1-1 . . TRBV25-1 CAAQGATEAFF TGTGCCGCCCAAGGGGCCACTGAAGCTTTCTTT
TRBJ1-1 TRBD1 . TRBV6-5 CASSYSQGATVAFF TGTGCCAGCAGTTACTCTCAGGGGGCGACGGTTGCTTTCTTT
TRBJ1-5 TRBD1 . TRBV6-2/TRBV6-3 CASSYAPGTGGIRPQHF TGTGCCAGCAGTTACGCCCCCGGGACAGGAGGAATCAGGCCCCAGCATTTT
TRBJ1-2 . . TRBV28 CASSLYSTGNYGYTF TGTGCCAGCAGTTTATATAGTACAGGGAACTATGGCTACACCTTC
TRBJ1-6 . . TRBV28 CASSLVPGDYNSPLHF TGTGCCAGCAGTTTGGTACCAGGCGATTATAATTCACCCCTCCACTTT
TRBJ1-6 . . TRBV5-1 CASSPKGGTDSPLHF TGCGCCAGCAGCCCCAAGGGGGGGACTGATTCACCCCTCCACTTT
TRBJ2-7 . few TRBV10-1 CASSDMGLQYF TGCGCCAGCAGTGACATGGGACTTCAGTACTTC
TRBJ1-1 . . TRBV7-2 CASSRQAGRRSMNTEAFF TGTGCCAGCAGCCGGCAAGCGGGCCGACGAAGCATGAACACTGAAGCTTTCTTT
TRBJ1-1 . . TRBV2 CASSRGGNTEAFF TGTGCCAGCAGTCGAGGCGGCAACACTGAAGCTTTCTTT
TRBJ1-2 TRBD1 . TRBV27 CASRTGGHGYTF TGTGCCAGCAGGACAGGGGGCCATGGCTACACCTTC
TRBJ2-1 . once TRBV7-9 CASSRTGGSYNEQFF TGTGCCAGCAGCCGCACAGGTGGCTCCTACAATGAGCAGTTCTTC
TRBJ2-2 . . TRBV6-5 CASRNGGTGELFF TGTGCCAGCAGAAACGGTGGCACCGGGGAGCTGTTTTTT
TRBJ2-1 TRBD2 . TRBV14 CASSVAGDSYNEQFF TGTGCCAGCAGCGTAGCGGGAGACTCCTACAATGAGCAGTTCTTC
TRBJ2-1 . . TRBV29-1 CSVDSTAEQFF TGCAGCGTTGATTCTACCGCTGAGCAGTTCTTC
TRBJ2-1 . once TRBV6-4 CASSDSGGFSYNEQFF TGTGCCAGCAGTGACTCGGGGGGATTCTCCTACAATGAGCAGTTCTTC
TRBJ2-1 TRBD1 . TRBV5-4 CASSWDRGSNNEQFF TGTGCCAGCAGCTGGGACAGGGGGTCCAACAATGAGCAGTTCTTC
TRBJ1-1 . . TRBV11-2 CASSFLLEGTEAFF TGTGCCAGCAGCTTTCTATTGGAGGGGACTGAAGCTTTCTTT
TRBJ2-7 . . TRBV20-1 CSAGLTYEQYF TGCAGTGCCGGACTCACCTACGAGCAGTACTTC
TRBJ1-4 . . TRBV5-4 CASSLPGLVGLFF TGTGCCAGCAGCTTGCCAGGTTTGGTTGGACTGTTTTTT
TRBJ2-3 . . TRBV29-1 CSARRQTDTQYF TGCAGCGCCCGAAGACAGACAGATACGCAGTATTTT
TRBJ1-1 . . TRBV6-4 CASRLTGTSAEAFF TGTGCCAGCAGATTAACAGGGACGTCGGCTGAAGCTTTCTTT
TRBJ2-1 . . TRBV9 CASSVGAVEGSEQFF TGTGCCAGCAGCGTAGGGGCGGTAGAGGGTTCCGAGCAGTTCTTC
TRBJ1-1 . . TRBV18 CASSPPGSSGETEAFF TGTGCCAGCTCACCACCGGGGTCCTCGGGGGAAACTGAAGCTTTCTTT
TRBJ2-3 . . TRBV30 CAWSVRGRDTQYF TGTGCCTGGAGTGTCAGGGGAAGGGATACGCAGTATTTT
TRBJ2-7 TRBD2 . TRBV4-1 CASSYRDYYEQYF TGCGCCAGCAGCTACCGGGACTACTACGAGCAGTACTTC
TRBJ2-5 TRBD1 . TRBV28 CASSHRGQETQYF TGTGCCAGCAGTCACAGGGGGCAAGAGACCCAGTACTTC
TRBJ1-3 . . TRBV9 CASSVAPGGSGNTIYF TGTGCCAGCAGCGTAGCTCCGGGGGGCTCTGGAAACACCATATATTTT
TRBJ1-1 . once TRBV20-1 CSAHLNTEAFF TGCAGTGCTCACTTGAACACTGAAGCTTTCTTT
TRBJ1-5 . once TRBV19 CASSWAPNQPQHF TGTGCCAGTAGTTGGGCCCCAAATCAGCCCCAGCATTTT
TRBJ1-5 TRBD1 . TRBV28 CASRPTGGRNQPQHF TGTGCCAGCAGACCTACAGGGGGGCGCAATCAGCCCCAGCATTTT